The subject of this entry is one TCR beta chain. Within Nashville, Tennessee resided all donors, each a Caucasian adult. The sample comes from a study of shared clonotypes between healthy human individuals. Germline lookup yields CDR1 SGHTA and CDR2 FQGNSA. Trimming stripped 8 bases from V and 7 bases from J, with 20 bases between. This CDR3 comprises 14 residues. Some clones are missing from TCRdb's copy, which holds only in-frame ones; the method was immunoSEQ multiplex PCR. The sample consists of millions of clones, approximately 95% of them appearing once. This chain links TRBV7-2 with TRBJ1-1, with a possible D match to TRBD1 (6 bases). Sequencing input: naive CD4+ T cells from PBMCs. Subset specified: CD45RA+ positively selected. The TCR sequence derives from a young man in good health. Some clones in this sample may be carry-over from other donors' samples. CDR3 region: CASEITVGGLEAFF. In DNA form, the CDR3 reads TGTGCCAGCGAGATTACCGTGGGGGGCCTTGAAGCTTTCTTT.